This is a list of T cell receptor beta chains from one sample in a study of T cell repertoires in cytomegalovirus infection. One entry per CDR3 protein, called by TCRdb with MiXCR from the reads. The table includes more than 400,000 distinct CDR3 sequences, about 26% detected once. Sequenced sample: PBMCs. Receptor source: a human donor in good health (CMV status not recorded). Some clones in this sample may be carry-over from other donors' samples. CDR3s include the opening cysteine and the closing phenylalanine or tryptophan. Fields, in order: clone size, D gene, V gene, J gene, CDR3 DNA, CDR3 protein. A D gene is named only where the DNA matches it firmly. Clone size, where shown, is once, few, many, or a class for clones that have expanded.

.	.	TRBV24-1	TRBJ2-2	TGTGCCACCAGTGATAGTGGGGGCACCGGGGAGCTGTTTTTT	CATSDSGGTGELFF
.	TRBD2	TRBV20-1	TRBJ2-3	TGCAGTGCCCAAACCCCAGCGGGGGGGAGCGGGCAGTATTTT	CSAQTPAGGSGQYF
few	.	TRBV4-3	TRBJ1-1	TGCGCCAGCAGCCAAGGGACGGAACTAAAAGCTTTCTTT	CASSQGTELKAFF
many	TRBD2	TRBV6-5	TRBJ2-1	TGTGCCAGCAGTTACGTAGCGGGAGTATTCCACAATGAGCAGTTCTTC	CASSYVAGVFHNEQFF
.	.	TRBV10-2	TRBJ1-1	TGCGCCAGCAGTTCCGGGTCCGGGGTCACTGAAGCTTTCTTT	CASSSGSGVTEAFF
.	.	TRBV20-1	TRBJ2-1	TGCAGTGCTAGAGAGGAATGGAACGAGCAGTTCTTC	CSAREEWNEQFF
.	.	TRBV12-3/TRBV12-4	TRBJ2-3	TGTGCCAGCAGTTGGGCTCTGGGTACGCAGTATTTT	CASSWALGTQYF
few	.	TRBV28	TRBJ1-1	TGTGCCAGCAGTTTATGGGACAAGCCTGAAGCTTTCTTT	CASSLWDKPEAFF
.	TRBD2	TRBV5-1	TRBJ2-1	TGCGCCAGCGAATCCGGGACTAGCGGCTACAATGAGCAGTTCTTC	CASESGTSGYNEQFF
few	TRBD2	TRBV12-3/TRBV12-4	TRBJ2-5	TGTGCCAGCAGTTACCTAGCGGGAAGGGAGACCCAGTACTTC	CASSYLAGRETQYF
.	.	TRBV19	TRBJ1-2	TGTGCCAGTAGTATAGATTTCCAGGGCCGGGGCTACACCTTC	CASSIDFQGRGYTF
.	TRBD2	TRBV27	TRBJ2-1	TGTGCCAGCAGTTTACTGGACTTTGCGGGAGGCGGGGAGCAGTTCTTC	CASSLLDFAGGGEQFF
many	.	TRBV11-3	TRBJ2-1	TGTGCCAGCAGCCCCGGGAGTTCGCCTTACAATGAGCAGTTCTTC	CASSPGSSPYNEQFF
.	TRBD1	TRBV7-9	TRBJ1-2	TGTGCCAGCAGGTCGGACAGGGGCGGCTACACCTTC	CASRSDRGGYTF
many	TRBD1	TRBV6-2/TRBV6-3	TRBJ2-1	TGTGCCAGCAGAAGGAGACAGGGGGCCTCCTACAATGAGCAGTTCTTC	CASRRRQGASYNEQFF
few	.	TRBV28	TRBJ1-1	TGTGCCAGCAGTTTATGGGGGGGAGACATGAACACTGAAGCTTTCTTT	CASSLWGGDMNTEAFF
.	.	TRBV4-2	TRBJ2-5	TGTGCCAGCAGCCAAGATCAGGGAACGGGAAGCCAAGAGACCCAGTACTTC	CASSQDQGTGSQETQYF
.	.	TRBV5-1	TRBJ2-3	TGCGCCAGCAGCTTGGCCGACCGGGGTACGCAGTATTTT	CASSLADRGTQYF
few	.	TRBV11-3	TRBJ2-3	TGTGCCAGCAGCTTCGGGACCATAAGCGGGAGCACAGATACGCAGTATTTT	CASSFGTISGSTDTQYF
.	TRBD1	TRBV29-1	TRBJ2-3	TGCAGCGTTGAAGGCACGGCAGGGGGCATTACAGATACGCAGTATTTT	CSVEGTAGGITDTQYF
many	TRBD1	TRBV7-2	TRBJ2-7	TGTGCCAGCAGCCAAGGACAGGGGACTTCCTACGAGCAGTACTTC	CASSQGQGTSYEQYF
many	TRBD2	TRBV7-9	TRBJ2-5	TGTGCCAGCAGTCCTAGGACTAGCGGGAGAGTTGAGACCCAGTACTTC	CASSPRTSGRVETQYF
.	.	TRBV5-6	TRBJ1-4	TGTGCCAGCAGCTTTCAAACTTCAGGAGCTAATGAAAAACTGTTTTTT	CASSFQTSGANEKLFF
few	.	TRBV20-1	TRBJ2-3	TGCAGTGCTGCGCTAGGGGGAGGCACAGATACGCAGTATTTT	CSAALGGGTDTQYF
.	TRBD1	TRBV20-1	TRBJ2-3	TGCAGTGCTTTTCTTTCACGGGACAGTTCTACAGATACGCAGTATTTT	CSAFLSRDSSTDTQYF
.	.	TRBV6-1	TRBJ2-1	TGTGCCAGCAGTGAAACTGGCCGCAATGAGCAGTTCTTC	CASSETGRNEQFF
many	.	TRBV7-2	TRBJ2-5	TGTGCCAGCAGCTTTAGCGAGCAAGAGACCCAGTACTTC	CASSFSEQETQYF
few	.	TRBV6-1	TRBJ1-1	TGTGCCAGCAGTGAAGGTAGGGCGGCTGAAGCTTTCTTT	CASSEGRAAEAFF
many	TRBD2	TRBV12-3/TRBV12-4	TRBJ2-1	TGTGCCAGCATCATCCGGGAGGGCCGGAATGAGCAGTTCTTC	CASIIREGRNEQFF
few	TRBD1	TRBV10-3	TRBJ2-1	TGTGCCATCAGTGAGTTCAAAGGACAGGGCAGAGGCTCCTACAATGAGCAGTTCTTC	CAISEFKGQGRGSYNEQFF
.	.	TRBV5-4	TRBJ2-3	TGTGCCAGCAGCTCTTTCAAAGATACGCAGTATTTT	CASSSFKDTQYF
few	.	TRBV7-2	TRBJ1-6	TGTGCCAGCAGCCCCCGGGGGGGTACTAATTCACCCCTCCACTTT	CASSPRGGTNSPLHF
few	.	TRBV7-3	TRBJ2-5	TGTGCCAGCAGCTTAACGGGGGCTAGCGGAGAGACCCAGTACTTC	CASSLTGASGETQYF
.	.	TRBV6-2/TRBV6-3	TRBJ1-2	TGTGCCAGCGGTTACTCGATGGTTCGGAGCGGCTACACCTTC	CASGYSMVRSGYTF
many	.	TRBV28	TRBJ1-1	TGTGCCAGCAGTTTAGACTACACTGAAGCTTTCTTT	CASSLDYTEAFF
.	.	TRBV6-6	TRBJ2-7	TGTGCCAGCAGTCCTTCTAGTCCCTACGAGCAGTACTTC	CASSPSSPYEQYF
.	.	TRBV11-2	TRBJ2-7	TGTGCCAGCAGCGCTAGCGACGAGCAGTACTTC	CASSASDEQYF
few	.	TRBV12-3/TRBV12-4	TRBJ2-6	TGTGCCAGCAGTCCACAGACCGGGGCCAACGTCCTGACTTTC	CASSPQTGANVLTF
.	TRBD2	TRBV7-8	TRBJ2-3	TGTGCCAGCAGCTTTTTACCTAGCGGTAGCACAGATACGCAGTATTTT	CASSFLPSGSTDTQYF
.	.	TRBV20-1	TRBJ2-1	TGCAGTGCTAGAGAAAAGTTTATATTGGGGCGGGGGAGCGGGACAGGCGATGAGCAGTTCTTC	CSAREKFILGRGSGTGDEQFF
.	.	TRBV4-1	TRBJ2-1	TGCGCCAGCAGCCAATCCTCGGGGGGCGGGTACAATGAGCAGTTCTTC	CASSQSSGGGYNEQFF
.	TRBD1	TRBV7-9	TRBJ2-3	TGTGCCAGCATCCAGGGACAGGGGCTTCCGAGAGCAGATACGCAGTATTTT	CASIQGQGLPRADTQYF
.	.	TRBV19	TRBJ2-2	TGTGCCACCCATCGACCCGAGCTGTTTTTT	CATHRPELFF
.	TRBD2	TRBV24-1	TRBJ2-2	TGTGCCACCAGTGATACCAGCGGGAGGGCTTCCGGGGAGCTGTTTTTT	CATSDTSGRASGELFF
medium-sized	.	TRBV7-2	TRBJ2-2	TGTGCCAGCAGCCCCAGCTCCCTTTGGGGGGACAGTGCGAACACCGGGGAGCTGTTTTTT	CASSPSSLWGDSANTGELFF
few	TRBD2	TRBV7-9	TRBJ2-3	TGTGCCAGCAGCTCCACTAGCGGGAGCATGGATACGCAGTATTTT	CASSSTSGSMDTQYF
few	.	TRBV28	TRBJ1-3	TGTGCCAGCAGTTTATTCGGGACTGGTGGTGACACCATATATTTT	CASSLFGTGGDTIYF
.	TRBD1	TRBV20-1	TRBJ2-5	TGCAGTGCTGGGGACAGGGGGGACCAAGAGACCCAGTACTTC	CSAGDRGDQETQYF
.	.	TRBV28	TRBJ1-4	TGTGCCAGCAGTTCCCGGACATCGTCCGAAAAACTGTTTTTT	CASSSRTSSEKLFF